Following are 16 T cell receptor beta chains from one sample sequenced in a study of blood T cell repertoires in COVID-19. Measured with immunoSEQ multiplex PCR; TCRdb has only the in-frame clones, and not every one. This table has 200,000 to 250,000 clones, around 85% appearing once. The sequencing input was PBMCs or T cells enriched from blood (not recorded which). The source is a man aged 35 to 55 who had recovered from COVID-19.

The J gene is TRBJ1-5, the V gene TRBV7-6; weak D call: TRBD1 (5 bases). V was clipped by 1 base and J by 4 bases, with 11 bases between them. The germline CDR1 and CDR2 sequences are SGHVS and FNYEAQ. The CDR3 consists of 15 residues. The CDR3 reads CASSLDSGGNQPQHF. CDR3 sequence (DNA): TGTGCCAGCAGCTTAGATTCCGGGGGGAATCAGCCCCAGCATTTT.

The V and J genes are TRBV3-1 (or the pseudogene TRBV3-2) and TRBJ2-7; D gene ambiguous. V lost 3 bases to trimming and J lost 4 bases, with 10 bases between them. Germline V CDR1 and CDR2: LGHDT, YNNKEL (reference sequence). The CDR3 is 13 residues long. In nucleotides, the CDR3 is TGTGCCAGCAGCCACAAGCCGAGTTACGAGCAGTACTTC. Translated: CASSHKPSYEQYF.

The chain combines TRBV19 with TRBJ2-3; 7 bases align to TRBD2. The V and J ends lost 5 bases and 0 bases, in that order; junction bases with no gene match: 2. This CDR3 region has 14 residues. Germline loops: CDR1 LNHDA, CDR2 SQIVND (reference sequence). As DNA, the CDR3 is TGTGCCAGTAGTCCAGCGGGGAGCACAGATACGCAGTATTTT. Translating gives CASSPAGSTDTQYF.

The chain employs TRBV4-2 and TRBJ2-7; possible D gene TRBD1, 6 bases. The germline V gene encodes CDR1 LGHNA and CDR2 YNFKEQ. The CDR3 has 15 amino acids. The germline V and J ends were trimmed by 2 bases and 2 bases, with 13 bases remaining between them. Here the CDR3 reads CASSQTTGAPYEQYF. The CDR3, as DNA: TGTGCCAGCAGCCAAACGACAGGAGCTCCCTACGAGCAGTACTTC.

For the CDR3, the DNA is TGTGCCAGCAGCGCCCTACAGGGTAACTATGGCTACACCTTC. Translation: CASSALQGNYGYTF. The chain combines TRBV5-5 with TRBJ1-2; D is possibly TRBD1 (6 bases). V dropped 4 bases and J dropped 1 base, with 11 bases sitting between them. The germline V gene has CDR1 SGHKS and CDR2 YYEKEE (reference sequence). The CDR3 extends over 14 amino acids.

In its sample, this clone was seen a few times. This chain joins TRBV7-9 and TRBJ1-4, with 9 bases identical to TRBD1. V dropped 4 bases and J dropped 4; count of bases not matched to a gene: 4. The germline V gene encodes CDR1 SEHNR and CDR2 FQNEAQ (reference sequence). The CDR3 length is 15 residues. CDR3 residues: CASSSPGQGNEKLFF. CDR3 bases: TGTGCCAGCAGCTCCCCGGGACAGGGTAATGAAAAACTGTTTTTT.

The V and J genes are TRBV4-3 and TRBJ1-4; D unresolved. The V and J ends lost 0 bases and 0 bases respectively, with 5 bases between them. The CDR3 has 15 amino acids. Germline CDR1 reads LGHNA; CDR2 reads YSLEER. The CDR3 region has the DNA TGCGCCAGCAGCCAAGACGCGGCAACTAATGAAAAACTGTTTTTT. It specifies CASSQDAATNEKLFF.

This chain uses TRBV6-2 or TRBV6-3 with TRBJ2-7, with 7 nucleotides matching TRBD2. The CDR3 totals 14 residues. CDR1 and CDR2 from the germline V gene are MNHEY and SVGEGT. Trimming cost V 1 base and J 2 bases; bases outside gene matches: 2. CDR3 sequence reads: CASSYFGTTYEQYF. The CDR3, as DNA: TGTGCCAGCAGTTACTTCGGGACTACCTACGAGCAGTACTTC.

The CDR3: CASSPGGQLVRLYF. The CDR3 DNA reads as TGTGCCAGCAGCCCAGGGGGACAGCTAGTACGTTTGTACTTC. V and J are TRBV28 and TRBJ2-7, with 7 nucleotides matching TRBD1. Germline V CDR1 and CDR2: MDHEN, SYDVKM. V gave up 6 bases and J gave up 12 bases; unmatched junction bases: 17. There are 14 residues in the CDR3.

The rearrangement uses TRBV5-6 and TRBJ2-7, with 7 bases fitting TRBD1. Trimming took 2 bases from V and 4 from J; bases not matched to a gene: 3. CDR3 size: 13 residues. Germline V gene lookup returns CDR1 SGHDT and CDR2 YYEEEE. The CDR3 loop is CASSFGTAYEQYF. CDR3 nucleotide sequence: TGTGCCAGCAGCTTTGGGACAGCATACGAGCAGTACTTC.

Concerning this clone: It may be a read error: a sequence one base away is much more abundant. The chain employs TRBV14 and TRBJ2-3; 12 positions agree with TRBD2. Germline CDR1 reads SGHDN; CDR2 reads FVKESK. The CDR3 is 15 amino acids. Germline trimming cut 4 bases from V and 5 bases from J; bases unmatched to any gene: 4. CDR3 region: CASSPSGRAKDTQYF. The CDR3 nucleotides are TGTGCCAGCAGCCCTAGCGGGAGGGCCAAAGATACGCAGTATTTT. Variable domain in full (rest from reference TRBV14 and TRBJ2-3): EAGVTQFPSHSVIEKGQTVTLRCDPISGHDNLYWYRRVMGKEIKFLLHFVKESKQDESGMPNNRFLAERTGGTYSTLKVQPAELEDSGVYFCASSPSGRAKDTQYFGPGTRLTVL.

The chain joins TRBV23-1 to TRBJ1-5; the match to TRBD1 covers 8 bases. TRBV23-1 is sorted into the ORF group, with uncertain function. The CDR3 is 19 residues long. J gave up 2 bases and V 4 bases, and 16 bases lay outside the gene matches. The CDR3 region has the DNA TGCGCCAGCAGTCCTCCTTGGGGGGACAGGTTCGGTTGCAATCAGCCCCAGCATTTT. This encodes CASSPPWGDRFGCNQPQHF.

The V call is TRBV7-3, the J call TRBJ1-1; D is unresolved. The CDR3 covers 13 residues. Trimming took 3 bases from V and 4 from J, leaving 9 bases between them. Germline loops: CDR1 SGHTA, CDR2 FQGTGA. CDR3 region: CASSLTGVTEAFF. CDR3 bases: TGTGCCAGCAGCTTGACCGGGGTCACTGAAGCTTTCTTT.

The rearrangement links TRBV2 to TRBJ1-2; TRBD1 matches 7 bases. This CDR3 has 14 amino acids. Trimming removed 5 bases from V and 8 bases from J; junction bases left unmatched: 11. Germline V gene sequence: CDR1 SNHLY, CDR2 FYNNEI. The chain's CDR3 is CASSSPGGGGGYTF. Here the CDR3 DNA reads TGTGCCAGCAGTTCCCCGGGAGGGGGCGGGGGCTACACCTTC.

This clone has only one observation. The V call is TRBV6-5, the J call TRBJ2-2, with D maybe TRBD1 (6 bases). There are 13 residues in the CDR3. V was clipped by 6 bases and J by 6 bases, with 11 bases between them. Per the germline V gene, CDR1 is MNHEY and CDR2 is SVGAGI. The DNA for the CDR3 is TGTGCCAGCAGGACGACAGGCGCCGGGGAGCTGTTTTTT. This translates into CASRTTGAGELFF.

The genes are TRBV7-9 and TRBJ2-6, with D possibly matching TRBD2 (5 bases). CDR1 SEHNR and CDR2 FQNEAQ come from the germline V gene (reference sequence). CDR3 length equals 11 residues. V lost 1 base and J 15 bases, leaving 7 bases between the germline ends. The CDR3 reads CASSLEGGLTF. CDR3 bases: TGTGCCAGCAGCTTAGAAGGAGGCCTGACTTTC.